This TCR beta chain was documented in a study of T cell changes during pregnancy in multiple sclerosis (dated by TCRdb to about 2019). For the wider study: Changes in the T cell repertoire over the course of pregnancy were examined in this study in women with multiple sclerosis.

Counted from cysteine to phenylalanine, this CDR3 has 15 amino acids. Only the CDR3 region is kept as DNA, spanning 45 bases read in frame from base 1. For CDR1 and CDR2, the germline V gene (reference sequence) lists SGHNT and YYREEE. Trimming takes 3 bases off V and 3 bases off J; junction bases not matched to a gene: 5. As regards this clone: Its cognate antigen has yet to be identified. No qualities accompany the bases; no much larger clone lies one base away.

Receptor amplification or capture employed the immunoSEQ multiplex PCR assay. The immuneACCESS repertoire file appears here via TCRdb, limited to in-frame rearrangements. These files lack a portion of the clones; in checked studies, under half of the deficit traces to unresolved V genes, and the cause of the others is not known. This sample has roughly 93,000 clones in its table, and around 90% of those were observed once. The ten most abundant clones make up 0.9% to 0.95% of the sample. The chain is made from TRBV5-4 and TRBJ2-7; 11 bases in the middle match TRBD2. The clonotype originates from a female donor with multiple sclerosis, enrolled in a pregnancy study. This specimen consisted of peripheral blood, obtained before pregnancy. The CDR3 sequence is CASSSLAGGIYEQYF. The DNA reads TGTGCCAGCAGCTCCCTAGCGGGGGGAATCTACGAGCAGTACTTC. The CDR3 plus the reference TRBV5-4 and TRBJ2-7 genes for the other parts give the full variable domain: ETGVTQSPTHLIKTRGQQVTLRCSSQSGHNTVSWYQQALGQGPQFIFQYYREEENGRGNFPPRFSGLQFPNYSSELNVNALELDDSALYLCASSSLAGGIYEQYFGPGTRLTVT.